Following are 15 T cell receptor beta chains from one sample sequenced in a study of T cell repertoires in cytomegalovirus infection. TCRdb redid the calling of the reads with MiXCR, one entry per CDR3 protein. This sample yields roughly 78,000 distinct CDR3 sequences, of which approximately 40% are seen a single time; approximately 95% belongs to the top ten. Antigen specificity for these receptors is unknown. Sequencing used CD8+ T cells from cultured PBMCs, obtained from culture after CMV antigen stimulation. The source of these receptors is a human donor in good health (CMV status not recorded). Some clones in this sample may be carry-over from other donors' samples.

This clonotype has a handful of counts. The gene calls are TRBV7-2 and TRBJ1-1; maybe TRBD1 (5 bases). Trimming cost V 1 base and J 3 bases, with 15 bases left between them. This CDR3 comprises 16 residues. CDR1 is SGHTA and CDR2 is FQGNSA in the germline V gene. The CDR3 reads CASSLGAGTQDTEAFF. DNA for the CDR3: TGTGCCAGCAGCTTAGGTGCCGGGACCCAGGACACTGAAGCTTTCTTT.

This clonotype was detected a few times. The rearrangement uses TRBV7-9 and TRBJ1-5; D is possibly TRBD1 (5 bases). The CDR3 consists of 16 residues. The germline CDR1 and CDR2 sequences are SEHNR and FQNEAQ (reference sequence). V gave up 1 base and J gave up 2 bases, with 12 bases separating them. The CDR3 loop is CASSLGGEEGNQPQHF. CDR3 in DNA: TGTGCCAGCAGCTTAGGGGGGGAGGAGGGCAATCAGCCCCAGCATTTT.

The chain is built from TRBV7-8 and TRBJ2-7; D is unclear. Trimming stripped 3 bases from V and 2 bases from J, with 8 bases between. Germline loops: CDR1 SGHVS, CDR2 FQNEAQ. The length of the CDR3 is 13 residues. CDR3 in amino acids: CASSLSGTYEQYF. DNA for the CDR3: TGTGCCAGCAGCTTGTCTGGAACCTACGAGCAGTACTTC.

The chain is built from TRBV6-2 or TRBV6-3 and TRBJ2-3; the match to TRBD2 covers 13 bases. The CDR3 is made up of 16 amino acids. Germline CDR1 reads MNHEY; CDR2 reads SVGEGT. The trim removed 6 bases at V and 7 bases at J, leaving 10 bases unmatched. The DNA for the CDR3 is TGTGCCAGCAGCCTCACTAGCGGGGGGGTGTTAAATACGCAGTATTTT. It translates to CASSLTSGGVLNTQYF.

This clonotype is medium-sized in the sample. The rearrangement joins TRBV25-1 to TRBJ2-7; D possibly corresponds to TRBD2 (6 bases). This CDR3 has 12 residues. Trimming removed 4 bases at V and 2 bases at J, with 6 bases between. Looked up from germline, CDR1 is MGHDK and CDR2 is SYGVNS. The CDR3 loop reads CASSAGAYEQYF. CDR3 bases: TGTGCCAGCAGTGCGGGGGCCTACGAGCAGTACTTC.

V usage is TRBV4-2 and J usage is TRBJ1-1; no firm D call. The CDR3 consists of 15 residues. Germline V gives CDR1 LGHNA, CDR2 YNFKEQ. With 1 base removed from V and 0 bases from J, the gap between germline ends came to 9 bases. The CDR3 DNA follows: TGTGCCAGCAGCCAAGGACAAGCCATGAACACTGAAGCTTTCTTT. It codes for CASSQGQAMNTEAFF.

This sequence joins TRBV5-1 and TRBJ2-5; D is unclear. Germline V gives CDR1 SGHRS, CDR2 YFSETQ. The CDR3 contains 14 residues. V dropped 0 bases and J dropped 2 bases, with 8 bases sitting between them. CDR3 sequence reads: CASSLEGVQETQYF. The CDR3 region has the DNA TGCGCCAGCAGCTTGGAAGGCGTTCAAGAGACCCAGTACTTC.

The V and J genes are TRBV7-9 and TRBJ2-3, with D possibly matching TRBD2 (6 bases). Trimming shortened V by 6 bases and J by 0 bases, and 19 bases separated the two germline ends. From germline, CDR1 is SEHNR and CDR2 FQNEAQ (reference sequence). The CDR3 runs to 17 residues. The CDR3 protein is CASSPTAASASTDTQYF. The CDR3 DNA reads TGTGCCAGCAGTCCAACGGCAGCTAGCGCTAGCACAGATACGCAGTATTTT.

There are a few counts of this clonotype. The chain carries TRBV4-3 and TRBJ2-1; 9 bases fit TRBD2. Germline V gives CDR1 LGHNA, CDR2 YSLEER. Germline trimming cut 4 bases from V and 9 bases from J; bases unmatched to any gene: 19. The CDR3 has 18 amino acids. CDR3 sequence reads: CASSPNRGAGGLGAEQFF. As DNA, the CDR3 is TGCGCCAGCAGCCCCAACCGCGGAGCGGGGGGCCTAGGAGCTGAGCAGTTCTTC.

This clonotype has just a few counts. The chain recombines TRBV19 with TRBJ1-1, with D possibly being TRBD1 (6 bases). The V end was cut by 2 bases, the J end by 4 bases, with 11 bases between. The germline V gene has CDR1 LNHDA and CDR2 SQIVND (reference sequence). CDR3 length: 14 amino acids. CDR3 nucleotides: TGTGCCAGTAGTATACTCAGGGGCAGCACTGAAGCTTTCTTT. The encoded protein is CASSILRGSTEAFF.

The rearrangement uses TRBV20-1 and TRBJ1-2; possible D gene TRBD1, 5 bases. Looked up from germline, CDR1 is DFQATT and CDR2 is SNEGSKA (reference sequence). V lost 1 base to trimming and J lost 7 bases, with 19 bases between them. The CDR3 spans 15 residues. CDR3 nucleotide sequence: TGCAGTGCTAGAGGCGGGACCGATCAGGTCTCTGGCTACACCTTC. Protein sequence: CSARGGTDQVSGYTF.

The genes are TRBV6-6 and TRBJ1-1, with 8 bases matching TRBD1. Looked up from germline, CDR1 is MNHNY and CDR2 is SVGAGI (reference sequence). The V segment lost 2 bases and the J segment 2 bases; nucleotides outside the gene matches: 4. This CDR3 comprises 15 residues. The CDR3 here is CASSYPTGANTEAFF. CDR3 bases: TGTGCCAGCAGTTACCCGACAGGGGCTAACACTGAAGCTTTCTTT.

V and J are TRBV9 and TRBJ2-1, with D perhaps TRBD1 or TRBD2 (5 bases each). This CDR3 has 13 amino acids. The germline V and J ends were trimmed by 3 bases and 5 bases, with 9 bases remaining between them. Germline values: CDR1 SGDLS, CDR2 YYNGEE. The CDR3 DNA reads TGTGCCAGCAGCGGGGACGGCAACAATGAGCAGTTCTTC. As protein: CASSGDGNNEQFF.

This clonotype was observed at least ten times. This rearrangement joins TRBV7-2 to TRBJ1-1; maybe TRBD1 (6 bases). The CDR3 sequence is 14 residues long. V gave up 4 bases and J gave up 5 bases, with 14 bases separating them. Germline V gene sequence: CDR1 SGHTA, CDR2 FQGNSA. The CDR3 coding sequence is TGTGCCAGCAGCTCGACCGGGGGCGGGACTGAAGCTTTCTTT. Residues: CASSSTGGGTEAFF. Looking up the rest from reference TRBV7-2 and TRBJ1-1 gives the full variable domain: GAGVSQSPSNKVTEKGKDVELRCDPISGHTALYWYRQSLGQGLEFLIYFQGNSAPDKSGLPSDRFSAERTGGSVSTLTIQRTQQEDSAVYLCASSSTGGGTEAFFGQGTRLTVV.

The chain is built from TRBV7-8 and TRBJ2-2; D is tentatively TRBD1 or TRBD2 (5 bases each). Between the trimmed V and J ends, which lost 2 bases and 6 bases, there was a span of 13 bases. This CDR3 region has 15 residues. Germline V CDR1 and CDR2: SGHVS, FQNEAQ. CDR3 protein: CASSLFGGLSGELFF. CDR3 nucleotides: TGTGCCAGCAGCTTATTTGGGGGATTGTCCGGGGAGCTGTTTTTT.